This T cell receptor beta chain was identified in a study of T cell changes during pregnancy in multiple sclerosis. TCRdb's table, derived via immunoSEQ multiplex PCR, lists solely in-frame clones and lacks some. The sample lists 85,000 to 100,000 clones, approximately 92% occurring once. Trimming removed 3 bases from V and 7 bases from J, with 12 bases in between. The CDR3 spans 13 residues. Per the germline V gene, CDR1 is MNHEY and CDR2 is SMNVEV (reference sequence). The J gene is TRBJ2-5, the V gene TRBV27; the D gene is possibly TRBD2 (5 bases). The material was peripheral blood, obtained in the first trimester of pregnancy. This sequence was found in a female donor with multiple sclerosis, enrolled in a pregnancy study. CDR3 sequence: CASSFNYEGTQYF. In nucleotides, the CDR3 is TGTGCCAGCAGTTTTAACTACGAGGGGACCCAGTACTTC.